A single sample gave rise to the 9 T cell receptor beta chains below, sequenced in a study of T-cell memory formation after mild COVID-19 (dated by TCRdb to the early 2020s). Receptor libraries were prepared by 5' RACE. Instrument on record: Illumina NovaSeq 6000. TCRdb reran the public reads through fastp at Q25 and MiXCR, keeping productive beta chains. Every CDR3 protein is listed once, alongside the most common genes and DNA of its rows. The sample table records hundreds of thousands of distinct CDR3 sequences; more than 15% of these occur just once. Of the sample, around 13% is held by the ten largest clones. The sequenced sample was PBMCs or a T cell subset sorted from them (not recorded which). The receptors stem from an adult woman who had mild COVID-19 (a few samples of this study predate the infection). The sample titles of this study are shuffled in the database, so cell type and time point are left out; the donor was told from shared clones.

Note on this clonotype: Relative to the germline gene, one junction end is altered; a read error may explain this. This rearrangement joins TRBV7-7 to TRBJ2-4; D might be TRBD1 (6 bases). In germline, CDR1 is SSHAT, CDR2 FNYEAQ (reference sequence). This CDR3 comprises 13 residues. CDR3 in DNA: TGTGCTAGCAGCGAACGTACATGGACAGTTCAGTACTTC. Its protein product is CASSERTWTVQYF. The full variable domain, its missing parts supplied by reference TRBV7-7 and TRBJ2-4, is GAGVSQSPRYKVTKRGQDVTLRCDPISSHATLYWYQQALGQGPEFLTYFNYEAQPDKSGLPSDRFSAERPEGSISTLTIQRTEQRDSAMYRCASSERTWTVQYFGAGTRLSVL.

The V gene is TRBV25-1, the J gene TRBJ1-2, with D possibly TRBD1 on 5 matching bases. Per germline, CDR1 MGHDK and CDR2 SYGVNS. V was pared by 6 bases and J by 5 bases, with 16 bases between. The CDR3 spans 14 residues. CDR3 protein: CASSEGDWRYGYTF. Here the CDR3 DNA reads TGTGCCAGCAGCGAAGGGGACTGGAGGTATGGCTACACCTTC.

The chain has TRBV6-5 and TRBJ2-5; TRBD2 aligns across 7 bases. The CDR3 sequence is 13 residues long. Looked up from germline, CDR1 is MNHEY and CDR2 is SVGAGI. The V segment lost 1 base and the J segment 4 bases; nucleotides outside the gene matches: 0. As DNA, the CDR3 is TGTGCCAGCAGTTACTGGGGGGGAGAGACCCAGTACTTC. Protein: CASSYWGGETQYF.

This chain's CDR3 is CAISESNAGRQPQHF. In nucleotides, the CDR3 is TGTGCCATCAGTGAGTCGAACGCCGGGCGACAGCCCCAGCATTTT. The chain is built from TRBV10-3 and TRBJ1-5; no clear D. V gave up 0 bases and J gave up 7 bases, with 13 bases separating them. This CDR3 is 15 amino acids long. Germline V CDR1 and CDR2: ENHRY, SYGVKD.

This clonotype was picked up many times. This chain joins TRBV20-1 and TRBJ2-1, with 9 nucleotides matching TRBD1. The CDR3 consists of 16 residues. The V gene's germline CDR1 is DFQATT and CDR2 SNEGSKA (reference sequence). V trimming: 3 bases; J trimming: 5 bases; junction bases outside the gene matches: 11. CDR3 sequence: CSASWRGDRVHNEQFF. The CDR3 DNA reads TGCAGTGCTAGTTGGCGCGGGGACAGGGTTCACAATGAGCAGTTCTTC.

This clonotype was detected a few times. The V call is TRBV2, the J call TRBJ1-4, with D uncertain. The CDR3 sequence is 15 residues long. Germline CDR1 and CDR2: SNHLY and FYNNEI. V was pared by 1 base and J by 4 bases, with 10 bases between. The CDR3 nucleotides are TGTGCCAGCAGTGAAGTTCAGATCCTTAATGAAAAACTGTTTTTT. Translated, it gives CASSEVQILNEKLFF.

At least ten counts were recorded for this clonotype. The rearrangement joins TRBV11-2 to TRBJ2-5, with D perhaps assigned TRBD1 or TRBD2 (5 bases each). From germline, CDR1 is SGHAT and CDR2 FQNNGV. The germline V and J ends were trimmed by 5 bases and 2 bases, with 12 bases remaining between them. This CDR3 is 14 amino acids long. CDR3 bases: TGTGCCAGCAGCCCCCGGGGCGGGCAAGAGACCCAGTACTTC. Translated, it gives CASSPRGGQETQYF.

The chain combines TRBV6-6 with TRBJ2-7; D remains ambiguous. Germline V gene data show CDR1 as MNHNY and CDR2 as SVGAGI (reference sequence). The CDR3 is 13 residues long. The germline V and J ends were trimmed by 3 bases and 0 bases, with 6 bases remaining between them. The CDR3 loop is CASSYDRSYEQYF. In DNA, the CDR3 is TGTGCCAGCAGTTATGACCGCTCCTACGAGCAGTACTTC.

The chain is built from TRBV9 and TRBJ2-2, with D unclear. V shed 0 bases and J shed 0 bases, with 12 bases lying between them. The CDR3 consists of 17 residues. Germline CDR1 and CDR2: SGDLS and YYNGEE. The CDR3 is CASSVEAQHTNTGELFF. CDR3 in DNA: TGTGCCAGCAGCGTAGAAGCACAGCATACGAACACCGGGGAGCTGTTTTTT.